The 6 T cell receptor beta chains below were found in one sample sequenced in a study of T cells in localized non-small cell lung cancer. Method: immunoSEQ multiplex PCR; TCRdb's copy keeps in-frame clones and lacks some. This table holds around 30,000 clones, roughly 94% found once. The input for sequencing was peripheral blood, taken before any cancer treatment. Every receptor here comes from a woman aged 35 to 70 with stage I lung adenocarcinoma.

V usage is TRBV5-4 and J usage is TRBJ1-1, with a tentative D call TRBD1 (6 bases). V was shortened by 2 bases and J by 5 bases, with 10 bases between the two germline ends. The CDR3 has 13 residues. The germline V gene encodes CDR1 SGHNT and CDR2 YYREEE (reference sequence). CDR3 in amino acids: CASSFTGLTEAFF. The CDR3 coding sequence is TGTGCCAGCAGCTTCACAGGGCTAACTGAAGCTTTCTTT.

The chain employs TRBV28 and TRBJ1-3; D may be TRBD1 (6 bases). The CDR3 loop spans 15 amino acids. The germline V gene encodes CDR1 MDHEN and CDR2 SYDVKM. V lost 5 bases and J lost 0, with 11 bases in between. The chain's CDR3 is CASSNTGNSGNTIYF. The CDR3, as DNA: TGTGCCAGCAGTAATACAGGGAACTCTGGAAACACCATATATTTT.

This chain links TRBV6-5 with TRBJ1-5; D unresolved. The CDR3 runs 13 residues. Germline lookup yields CDR1 MNHEY and CDR2 SVGAGI. Trimming removed 6 bases at V and 0 bases at J, with 6 bases between. The CDR3 sequence: CASSEVSNQPQHF. DNA of the CDR3: TGTGCCAGCAGCGAGGTTAGCAATCAGCCCCAGCATTTT.

V usage is TRBV7-2 and J usage is TRBJ2-5, with 11 positions matching TRBD2. CDR1 and CDR2 (germline): SGHTA, FQGNSA. This CDR3 is 15 amino acids long. V gave up 5 bases and J gave up 5 bases; unmatched junction bases: 7. The CDR3 sequence is CASSLTSGSGETQYF. CDR3 nucleotide sequence: TGTGCCAGCAGCCTTACTAGCGGGAGTGGCGAGACCCAGTACTTC.

J is TRBJ2-3 and V is TRBV7-2, with TRBD2 as a possible D gene (6 bases). Germline CDR1 reads SGHTA; CDR2 reads FQGNSA. With 3 bases removed from V and 6 bases from J, the gap between germline ends came to 19 bases. This CDR3 is built from 16 residues. The DNA of the CDR3 is TGTGCCAGCAGCTTTGGTAGGATAGCGGCCGGGGATACGCAGTATTTT. Encoded protein: CASSFGRIAAGDTQYF.

The V and J genes are TRBV11-1 and TRBJ2-1; possibly TRBD2 for D (5 bases). The CDR3 length is 12 residues. The ends were cut back, 3 bases at V and 11 bases at J, with 11 bases in the middle. The germline V gene has CDR1 SGHAT and CDR2 FQDESV (reference sequence). The CDR3 here is CASSFTRPKQFF. In nucleotides, the CDR3 is TGTGCCAGCAGCTTTACTAGACCCAAGCAGTTCTTC.